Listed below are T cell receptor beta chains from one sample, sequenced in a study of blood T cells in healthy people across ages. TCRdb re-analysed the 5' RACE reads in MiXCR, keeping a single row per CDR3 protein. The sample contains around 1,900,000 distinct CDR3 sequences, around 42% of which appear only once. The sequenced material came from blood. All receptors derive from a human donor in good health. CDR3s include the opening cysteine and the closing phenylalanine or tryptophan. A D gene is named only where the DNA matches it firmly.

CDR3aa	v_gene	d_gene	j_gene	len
CASSQGRDSYEQYF	TRBV4-3	NA	TRBJ2-7	14
CASSYPPTDAQNTGELFF	TRBV6-5	NA	TRBJ2-2	18
CASAREGRYGYTF	TRBV6-5	NA	TRBJ1-2	13
CARGQRWTSGGRDTQYF	TRBV6-2/TRBV6-3	TRBD2	TRBJ2-3	17
CASSQTDRVYEQYF	TRBV18	TRBD1	TRBJ2-7	14
CASSLSIANHGYTF	TRBV7-8	NA	TRBJ1-2	14
CSASDGAYNEQFF	TRBV20-1	NA	TRBJ2-1	13
CAISDGCNEQFF	TRBV10-3	NA	TRBJ2-1	12
CASSRSVTGVYGYTF	TRBV6-5	TRBD1	TRBJ1-2	15
CASSLFQYGYTF	TRBV7-9	NA	TRBJ1-2	12
CASSLTPGTGDTQYF	TRBV7-3	TRBD1	TRBJ2-3	15